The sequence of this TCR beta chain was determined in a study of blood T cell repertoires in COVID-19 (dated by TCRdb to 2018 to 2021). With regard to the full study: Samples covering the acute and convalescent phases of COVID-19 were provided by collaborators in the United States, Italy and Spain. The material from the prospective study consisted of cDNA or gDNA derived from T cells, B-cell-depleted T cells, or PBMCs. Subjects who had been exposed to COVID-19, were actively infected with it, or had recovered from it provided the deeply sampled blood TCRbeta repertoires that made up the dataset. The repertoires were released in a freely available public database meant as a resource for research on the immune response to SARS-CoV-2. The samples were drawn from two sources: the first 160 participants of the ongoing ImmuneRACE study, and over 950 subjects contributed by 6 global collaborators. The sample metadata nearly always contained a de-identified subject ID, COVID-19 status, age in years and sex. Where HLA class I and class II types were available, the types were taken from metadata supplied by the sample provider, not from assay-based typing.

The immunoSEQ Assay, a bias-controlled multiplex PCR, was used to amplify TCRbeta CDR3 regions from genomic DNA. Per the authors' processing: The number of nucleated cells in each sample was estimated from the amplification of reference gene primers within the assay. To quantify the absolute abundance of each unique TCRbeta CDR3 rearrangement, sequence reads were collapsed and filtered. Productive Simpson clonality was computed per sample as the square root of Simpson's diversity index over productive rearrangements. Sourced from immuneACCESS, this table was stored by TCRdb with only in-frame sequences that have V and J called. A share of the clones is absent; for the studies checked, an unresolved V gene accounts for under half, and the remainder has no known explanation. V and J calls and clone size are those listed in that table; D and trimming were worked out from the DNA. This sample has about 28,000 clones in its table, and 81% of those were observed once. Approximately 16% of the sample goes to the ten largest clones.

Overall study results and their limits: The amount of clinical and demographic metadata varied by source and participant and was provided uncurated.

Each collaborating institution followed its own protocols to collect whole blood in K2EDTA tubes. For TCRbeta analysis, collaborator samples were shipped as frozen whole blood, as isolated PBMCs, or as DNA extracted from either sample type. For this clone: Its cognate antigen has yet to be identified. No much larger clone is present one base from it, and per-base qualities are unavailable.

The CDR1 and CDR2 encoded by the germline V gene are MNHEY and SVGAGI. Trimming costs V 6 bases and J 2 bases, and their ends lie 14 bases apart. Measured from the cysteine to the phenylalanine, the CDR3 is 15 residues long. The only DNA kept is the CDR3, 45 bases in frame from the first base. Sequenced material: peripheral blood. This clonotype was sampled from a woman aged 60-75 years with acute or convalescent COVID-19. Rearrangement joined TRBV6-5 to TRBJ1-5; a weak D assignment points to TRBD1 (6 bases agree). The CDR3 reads CASRMGDKGNQPQHF. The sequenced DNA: TGTGCCAGCAGGATGGGGGACAAGGGCAATCAGCCCCAGCATTTT.